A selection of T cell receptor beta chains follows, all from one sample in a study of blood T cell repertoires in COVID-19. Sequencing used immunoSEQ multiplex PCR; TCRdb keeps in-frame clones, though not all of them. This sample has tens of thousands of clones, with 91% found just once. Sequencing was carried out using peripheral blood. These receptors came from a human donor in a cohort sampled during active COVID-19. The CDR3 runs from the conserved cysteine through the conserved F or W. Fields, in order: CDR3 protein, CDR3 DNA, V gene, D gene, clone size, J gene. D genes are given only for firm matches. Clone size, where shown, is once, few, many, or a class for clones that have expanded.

cdr3_aa: CARRTGLLVGYTF
cdr3_nt: TGTGCCCGCCGGACAGGGTTATTGGTTGGCTACACCTTC
v_call: TRBV2
d_call: TRBD1
clone_size: .
j_call: TRBJ1-2

cdr3_aa: CASSQGPVGLGKETQYF
cdr3_nt: TGCGCCAGCAGCCAGGGTCCCGTGGGACTGGGGAAAGAGACCCAGTACTTC
v_call: TRBV4-1
d_call: .
clone_size: .
j_call: TRBJ2-5

cdr3_aa: CASSQTGVDVTGELFF
cdr3_nt: TGTGCCAGCAGCCAAACAGGGGTGGATGTCACCGGGGAGCTGTTTTTT
v_call: TRBV5-4
d_call: TRBD1
clone_size: .
j_call: TRBJ2-2

cdr3_aa: CATRGHNDQPQHF
cdr3_nt: TGTGCCACCAGGGGACATAACGATCAGCCCCAGCATTTT
v_call: TRBV24-1
d_call: .
clone_size: once
j_call: TRBJ1-5

cdr3_aa: CASAEGLVLTF
cdr3_nt: TGTGCCAGCGCGGAGGGTTTAGTTTTAACCTTC
v_call: TRBV7-9
d_call: .
clone_size: few
j_call: TRBJ1-2

cdr3_aa: CASSLLAGLISTDTQYF
cdr3_nt: TGTGCCAGCAGCTTATTAGCGGGGTTAATAAGCACAGATACGCAGTATTTT
v_call: TRBV5-8
d_call: TRBD2
clone_size: .
j_call: TRBJ2-3

cdr3_aa: CASSKGQGLNEQFF
cdr3_nt: TGTGCCAGTAGTAAGGGACAGGGGCTGAATGAGCAGTTCTTC
v_call: TRBV19
d_call: TRBD1
clone_size: .
j_call: TRBJ2-1

cdr3_aa: CASSQDRNTEAFF
cdr3_nt: TGTGCCAGCAGCCAAGATCGGAACACTGAAGCTTTCTTT
v_call: TRBV14
d_call: .
clone_size: .
j_call: TRBJ1-1

cdr3_aa: CASSVAPSGNNEQFF
cdr3_nt: TGTGCCAGCAGCGTAGCGCCTAGCGGGAACAATGAGCAGTTCTTC
v_call: TRBV9
d_call: TRBD2
clone_size: .
j_call: TRBJ2-1

cdr3_aa: CASSLVGDTQYF
cdr3_nt: TGTGCCAGCAGCTTGGTGGGCGATACGCAGTATTTT
v_call: TRBV5-5
d_call: .
clone_size: .
j_call: TRBJ2-3

cdr3_aa: CASSPSGGTTYEQYF
cdr3_nt: TGTGCCAGCAGCCCCTCGGGGGGTACTACCTACGAGCAGTACTTC
v_call: TRBV9
d_call: TRBD2
clone_size: .
j_call: TRBJ2-7

cdr3_aa: CASSTPTGSTDTQYF
cdr3_nt: TGCGCCAGCAGCACCCCGACAGGGAGCACAGATACGCAGTATTTT
v_call: TRBV5-1
d_call: TRBD1
clone_size: .
j_call: TRBJ2-3

cdr3_aa: CAWSAGQGPYEQYF
cdr3_nt: TGTGCCTGGAGTGCCGGACAGGGGCCCTACGAGCAGTACTTC
v_call: TRBV30
d_call: TRBD1
clone_size: .
j_call: TRBJ2-7

cdr3_aa: CASSLPSTDTQYF
cdr3_nt: TGTGCCAGCAGCCTACCGAGCACAGATACGCAGTATTTT
v_call: TRBV27
d_call: .
clone_size: .
j_call: TRBJ2-3

cdr3_aa: CASSSFDSTNYGYTF
cdr3_nt: TGTGCCAGTAGTTCTTTCGACAGTACTAACTATGGCTACACCTTC
v_call: TRBV19
d_call: .
clone_size: once
j_call: TRBJ1-2

cdr3_aa: CASSQAYYTDTQYF
cdr3_nt: TGTGCCAGCAGCCAAGCGTACTACACAGATACGCAGTATTTT
v_call: TRBV3-1/TRBV3-2
d_call: .
clone_size: .
j_call: TRBJ2-3

cdr3_aa: CASSRTRSTNEKLFF
cdr3_nt: TGTGCCAGCAGTCGAACACGATCAACTAATGAAAAACTGTTTTTT
v_call: TRBV6-5
d_call: .
clone_size: once
j_call: TRBJ1-4

cdr3_aa: CASSQGQGSTGELFF
cdr3_nt: TGCGCCAGCAGCCAAGGTCAGGGGAGCACCGGGGAGCTGTTTTTT
v_call: TRBV4-1
d_call: .
clone_size: .
j_call: TRBJ2-2

cdr3_aa: CASRPTDSPYNEQFF
cdr3_nt: TGTGCCAGCAGACCTACCGACTCGCCCTACAATGAGCAGTTCTTC
v_call: TRBV5-6
d_call: .
clone_size: few
j_call: TRBJ2-1

cdr3_aa: CASSGTGDSRGYGYTF
cdr3_nt: TGTGCCAGCAGCGGGACAGGGGATAGTAGGGGCTATGGCTACACCTTC
v_call: TRBV9
d_call: TRBD1
clone_size: .
j_call: TRBJ1-2

cdr3_aa: CASSLTEDGYTF
cdr3_nt: TGTGCCAGCAGTCTGACAGAAGATGGCTACACCTTC
v_call: TRBV25-1
d_call: .
clone_size: once
j_call: TRBJ1-2

cdr3_aa: CASNNREGYYGYTF
cdr3_nt: TGTGCCAGCAACAACAGGGAGGGGTACTATGGCTACACCTTC
v_call: TRBV28
d_call: .
clone_size: .
j_call: TRBJ1-2

cdr3_aa: CASSHPSSYNEQFF
cdr3_nt: TGTGCCAGCAGCCACCCGAGCTCCTACAATGAGCAGTTCTTC
v_call: TRBV3-1/TRBV3-2
d_call: .
clone_size: .
j_call: TRBJ2-1

cdr3_aa: CASSPDRGNEKLFF
cdr3_nt: TGTGCCAGCTCGCCTGACAGGGGAAATGAAAAACTGTTTTTT
v_call: TRBV18
d_call: TRBD1
clone_size: .
j_call: TRBJ1-4

cdr3_aa: CASRRALARPNTGELFF
cdr3_nt: TGTGCCAGCAGGCGAGCCCTAGCACGTCCGAACACCGGGGAGCTGTTTTTT
v_call: TRBV6-6
d_call: .
clone_size: .
j_call: TRBJ2-2

cdr3_aa: CSVTSGVGTQYF
cdr3_nt: TGCAGCGTGACTAGCGGGGTGGGGACCCAGTACTTC
v_call: TRBV29-1
d_call: TRBD2
clone_size: .
j_call: TRBJ2-5

cdr3_aa: CASSQERTSQETQYF
cdr3_nt: TGTGCCAGCAGCCAGGAACGGACTAGCCAAGAGACCCAGTACTTC
v_call: TRBV4-2
d_call: TRBD2
clone_size: .
j_call: TRBJ2-5